This TCR beta chain derives from a study of identical twins. TCRdb itself ran the 5' RACE reads through MiXCR, one entry per CDR3 protein. The sample contains around 230,000 distinct CDR3 sequences, approximately 7.1% of which appear only once. Healthy Caucasians provided all donations. The sample was also reused in another study, on T cells expressing NK-cell markers. That study reports: CD3+CD56+NKG2C+, CD3+CD56+NKG2C- and CD3+CD56-NKG2C+ T cells, once sorted, supplied the TCR beta repertoires. Dominant NKG2C+ clonotypes accounted for 1.0-7.0% of CD8+ T cells in more than five donors. In a few donors, dominant clonotypes made up roughly 25-60.1% of CD3+CD56-NKG2C+ cells.

The sequence derives from a woman under 30 in good health. Sequencing input: CD8+ T cells sorted from blood.

The CDR3 DNA follows: TGTGCCAGCAGTTATGGATTCCCGGCTGAAGCTTTCTTT. This translates into CASSYGFPAEAFF. This sequence joins TRBV12-3 or TRBV12-4 and TRBJ1-1, with D uncertain. The CDR3 consists of 13 residues. V lost 4 bases and J 6 bases, leaving 12 bases between the germline ends.